This is a list of T cell receptor beta chains from one sample in a study of cytomegalovirus exposure and HLA in healthy donors. Profiled with immunoSEQ multiplex PCR; TCRdb holds only in-frame clones, not every one. The sample has about 130,000 clones; the top ten hold around 1.6%. Sequenced: PBMCs. These receptors were obtained from a middle-aged woman in good health and CMV-seropositive. Each CDR3 is given with its conserved first and last residue. The D gene is left open where the match is weak.

J gene | V gene | D gene | CDR3 DNA | CDR3 protein
TRBJ2-3 | TRBV5-8 | TRBD2 | TGTGCCAGCAGCCCGGGACTAGTTGGCACAGATACGCAGTATTTT | CASSPGLVGTDTQYF
TRBJ1-5 | TRBV27 | TRBD1 | TGTGCCAGCAGTGTACGACAGGGCACCAATCAGCCCCAGCATTTT | CASSVRQGTNQPQHF
TRBJ1-1 | TRBV19 | TRBD1 | TGTGCCAGTAGTATAGCAGGACAGGGGAACACTGAAGCTTTCTTT | CASSIAGQGNTEAFF
TRBJ2-2 | TRBV28 | TRBD1 | TGTGCCAGCAGGCGTCGCTACAGGGGCACCGGGGAGCTGTTTTTT | CASRRRYRGTGELFF
TRBJ2-5 | TRBV9 | TRBD2 | TGTGCCAGCAGCCCAGGGACTAGCGGGAGGGCGGTGTATGAGACCCAGTACTTC | CASSPGTSGRAVYETQYF
TRBJ2-7 | TRBV19 | - | TGTGCCAGTAGTATCCACGGGAACTCTTACGAGCAGTACTTC | CASSIHGNSYEQYF
TRBJ2-2 | TRBV4-3 | - | TGCGCCAGCAGCCAAGAAGGCGGCGGGGAGCTGTTTTTT | CASSQEGGGELFF
TRBJ1-2 | TRBV30 | - | TGTGCCTGGAGTGGCCATGGCGGGGGGACTGGCTACACCTTC | CAWSGHGGGTGYTF
TRBJ2-5 | TRBV15 | TRBD1 | TGTGCCACCAGCAGAACCGGGACAGGGCCGCCCTGGGCCCAGTACTTC | CATSRTGTGPPWAQYF
TRBJ2-2 | TRBV6-1 | - | TGTGCCAGCGAAACCCTAAGAGGCACCGGGGAGCTGTTTTTT | CASETLRGTGELFF
TRBJ2-1 | TRBV7-9 | - | TGTGCCAGTCGGGGACTCGTGAGCTCCTACAATGAGCAGTTCTTC | CASRGLVSSYNEQFF
TRBJ2-7 | TRBV6-5 | - | TGTGCCAGCAGTTACCTTGCAGGGGAACACTTC | CASSYLAGEHF
TRBJ2-1 | TRBV5-1 | TRBD2 | TGCGCCAGCAGCTGGCGGACTAGCGGGGACAATGAGCAGTTCTTC | CASSWRTSGDNEQFF
TRBJ2-1 | TRBV2 | TRBD2 | TGTGCCAGCAGTGGGGGACTATCCGGGCGGCAGTTCTTC | CASSGGLSGRQFF
TRBJ2-7 | TRBV7-2 | TRBD1 | TGTGCCAGCAGCTTAGCCCGCCAGGGGGCCGAGCAGTACTTC | CASSLARQGAEQYF
TRBJ2-3 | TRBV7-2 | TRBD2 | TGTGCCAGCAGCTTGCTAGCGGGCTACACAGATACGCAGTATTTT | CASSLLAGYTDTQYF
TRBJ2-7 | TRBV5-4 | - | TGTGCCAGCAGCGCCAGGGGCAGATACGAGCAGTACTTC | CASSARGRYEQYF
TRBJ2-5 | TRBV30 | TRBD2 | TGTGCCTGGGATTCGGGACTAGCGGACAAAGAGACCCAGTACTTC | CAWDSGLADKETQYF
TRBJ2-1 | TRBV6-6 | - | TGTGCCAGCAGTTACGCTTTGACTAGTTCCAGTGAGCAGTTCTTC | CASSYALTSSSEQFF
TRBJ2-5 | TRBV29-1 | TRBD2 | TGCAGCGTCACCCCGGGACTAGTAAAAGAGACCCAGTACTTC | CSVTPGLVKETQYF
TRBJ1-1 | TRBV30 | TRBD1 | TGTGCCTGGAGTGCCCCGGACAGGACCAACACTGAAGCTTTCTTT | CAWSAPDRTNTEAFF
TRBJ2-7 | TRBV6-6 | - | TGTGCCAGCAGCTCCCTGGGGGCGGAGATCTACGAGCAGTACTTC | CASSSLGAEIYEQYF
TRBJ2-5 | TRBV11-2 | TRBD2 | TGTGCCAGCAGCCCCCGAACTAGCGCAGAGACCCAGTACTTC | CASSPRTSAETQYF
TRBJ2-7 | TRBV6-6 | TRBD2 | TGTGCCAGCAGTTTTAGCGGGAGTGGGTCCTACGAGCAGTACTTC | CASSFSGSGSYEQYF
TRBJ1-2 | TRBV10-3 | TRBD1 | TGTGCCACTACAGGGGTGGTAGGCTACACCTTC | CATTGVVGYTF
TRBJ1-2 | TRBV6-5 | TRBD1 | TGTGCCAGCAGGTTAGACAGGGGGCAAACTGGCTACACCTTC | CASRLDRGQTGYTF
TRBJ2-1 | TRBV11-2 | TRBD1 | TGTGCCAGCAGCTTAAGGGACAGGTTCAATGAGCAGTTCTTC | CASSLRDRFNEQFF